This TCR beta chain was captured in a study of T cells in Graves' hyperthyroidism and ophthalmopathy. The CDR3 contains 15 residues. The V and J ends lost 1 base and 4 bases respectively, with 11 bases between them. Per the germline V gene, CDR1 is LGHDT and CDR2 is YNNKEL (reference sequence). This clonotype has at least ten counts. Amplification yielded TCR beta CDR3 regions, with RNA transcripts as the source. Carried out on the TCR CDR3, a first-round RT-PCR used the HTBI primer set. TCRdb recomputed calls from the multiplex PCR reads with MiXCR, one row per CDR3 protein. Here the sample spans roughly 360,000 distinct CDR3 sequences, around an eighth being singletons.

This TCR derives from a man aged 30 to 39 with Graves' hyperthyroidism that later progressed to Graves' ophthalmopathy. The genes are TRBV3-1 and TRBJ1-5; D unresolved. Material for sequencing was blood. CDR3 loop: CASSQGGPGNQPQHF. For the CDR3, the DNA is TGTGCCAGCAGCCAAGGTGGCCCGGGGAATCAGCCCCAGCATTTT.